Below, 20 T cell receptor beta chains from the same sample are listed, as sequenced in a study of blood T cell repertoires in COVID-19. TCRdb's copy holds only in-frame clones and misses some; the assay was immunoSEQ multiplex PCR. The table has 200,000 to 250,000 clones, 81% seen once. The sequenced material came from PBMCs or T cells enriched from blood (not recorded which). These TCRs come from a woman in her fifties or sixties with acute COVID-19.

The rearrangement uses TRBV18 and TRBJ2-7; D not resolved. Germline values: CDR1 KGHSH, CDR2 LQKENI. Trimming pared 0 bases from V and 2 bases from J, leaving 8 bases between. This CDR3 has 14 amino acids. The CDR3 region is CASSPPTTTYEQYF. As DNA, the CDR3 is TGTGCCAGCTCACCACCCACTACCACCTACGAGCAGTACTTC.

The chain links TRBV7-2 to TRBJ2-7, with 9 bases fitting TRBD2. Germline V gene lookup returns CDR1 SGHTA and CDR2 FQGNSA. The CDR3 has 15 amino acids. With 2 bases clipped from V and 3 bases from J, the junction kept 5 bases outside the gene matches. CDR3 region: CASSLYGLANYEQYF. The CDR3, as DNA: TGTGCCAGCAGCTTATATGGACTAGCGAACTACGAGCAGTACTTC.

This rearrangement joins TRBV28 to TRBJ2-1; D may be TRBD1 (6 bases). Trimming took 7 bases from V and 7 from J, leaving 14 bases between them. The CDR3 has 13 amino acids. CDR1 is MDHEN and CDR2 is SYDVKM in the germline V gene. This CDR3 is CASTLRDTNEQFF. The CDR3 bases are TGTGCCAGCACTCTCCGGGACACTAATGAGCAGTTCTTC.

The chain combines TRBV10-3 with TRBJ1-4; D gene ambiguous. Germline V gene sequence: CDR1 ENHRY, CDR2 SYGVKD. CDR3 length equals 16 residues. The V gene lost 0 bases and the J gene lost 8 bases, with 16 bases spanning the gap. CDR3 sequence (DNA): TGTGCCATCAGTGAGTCGACTCGACCACCCCCGGAAAAACTGTTTTTT. Translated: CAISESTRPPPEKLFF.

V gene TRBV7-2 combines with J gene TRBJ2-7; D is undetermined. This CDR3 is built from 16 residues. Per the germline V gene, CDR1 is SGHTA and CDR2 is FQGNSA. Trimming removed 0 bases from V and 3 bases from J, with 15 bases in between. The CDR3 nucleotides are TGTGCCAGCAGCTTAGCGCTTCCCCCTCTCGGCTACGAGCAGTACTTC. It specifies CASSLALPPLGYEQYF.

The chain recombines TRBV28 with TRBJ1-2; possibly TRBD1 for D (6 bases). The CDR3 covers 12 residues. Germline V gene lookup returns CDR1 MDHEN and CDR2 SYDVKM. The V and J ends lost 7 bases and 3 bases respectively, with 9 bases between them. CDR3 amino acids: CASIQGDYGYTF. The CDR3, as DNA: TGTGCCAGCATACAGGGTGACTATGGCTACACCTTC.

The chain combines TRBV18 with TRBJ1-6; D uncertain. The CDR3 extends over 12 amino acids. Germline-derived CDR1 and CDR2 are KGHSH and LQKENI. V was pared by 3 bases and J by 7 bases, with 4 bases between. CDR3 DNA sequence: TGTGCCAGCTCACCTGAGAATTCACCCCTCCACTTT. The encoded protein is CASSPENSPLHF.

The J gene is TRBJ2-3, the V gene TRBV28, with D perhaps matching TRBD2 (6 bases). V lost 5 bases and J 2 bases, leaving 17 bases between the germline ends. CDR1 is MDHEN and CDR2 is SYDVKM in the germline V gene. The CDR3 sequence is 16 residues long. The CDR3 region has the DNA TGTGCCAGCAGTCTCCCCCCGGGACTCACCACAGATACGCAGTATTTT. It yields the protein CASSLPPGLTTDTQYF.

The rearrangement uses TRBV9 and TRBJ2-1, with a possible D match to TRBD1 (6 bases). This CDR3 spans 14 amino acids. The germline V gene has CDR1 SGDLS and CDR2 YYNGEE. The germline V and J ends were trimmed by 3 bases and 4 bases, with 11 bases remaining between them. CDR3 loop: CASSASQGYNEQFF. CDR3 nucleotides: TGTGCCAGCAGCGCCTCCCAGGGGTACAATGAGCAGTTCTTC.

This sequence joins TRBV28 and TRBJ1-2, with 7 bases matching TRBD1. The CDR3 runs 14 residues. The V gene end was trimmed by 4 bases and the J gene end by 8 bases; junction bases not matched to a gene: 10. Per the germline V gene, CDR1 is MDHEN and CDR2 is SYDVKM. CDR3 sequence: CASSSPGGQRGYTF. In DNA, the CDR3 is TGTGCCAGCAGTTCCCCAGGGGGACAGAGAGGCTACACCTTC.

J is TRBJ2-5 and V is TRBV5-4, with D perhaps TRBD2 (6 bases). From germline, CDR1 is SGHNT and CDR2 YYREEE (reference sequence). This CDR3 is built from 18 residues. V was pared by 4 bases and J by 1 base, with 23 bases between. CDR3 sequence (DNA): TGTGCCAGCAGCGGGGGTACGGCGACTGGGGGGTTCCAAGAGACCCAGTACTTC. Protein sequence: CASSGGTATGGFQETQYF.

The rearrangement joins TRBV30 to TRBJ2-1; 8 nucleotides match TRBD1. Germline CDR1 GTSNPN, CDR2 SVGIG (reference sequence). The V segment lost 3 bases and the J segment 6 bases; nucleotides outside the gene matches: 7. This CDR3 is built from 14 residues. CDR3 loop: CAWRMDRVSNEQFF. In DNA, the CDR3 is TGTGCCTGGAGGATGGACAGGGTGAGCAATGAGCAGTTCTTC.

This chain uses TRBV6-5 with TRBJ1-1, with a possible D match to TRBD1 (5 bases). There are 14 residues in the CDR3. From germline, CDR1 is MNHEY and CDR2 SVGAGI. V lost 8 bases and J 2 bases, leaving 15 bases between the germline ends. The CDR3 nucleotides read TGTGCCAGCGCTCCCAGGGCGGCTAACACTGAAGCTTTCTTT. Encoded protein: CASAPRAANTEAFF.

The J gene is TRBJ2-2, the V gene TRBV5-1; 12 bases match TRBD2. Losses at the gene ends were 0 bases for V and 8 bases for J; bases not matched to a gene: 5. This CDR3 region has 16 residues. The V gene's germline CDR1 is SGHRS and CDR2 YFSETQ. The DNA for the CDR3 is TGCGCCAGCAGCTTGGGACTAGCGGGAGCTTTGGGGGAGCTGTTTTTT. It encodes CASSLGLAGALGELFF.

This clone was recorded a few times. The chain has TRBV10-3 and TRBJ1-1; 7 bases are shared with TRBD1. The CDR3 is 16 amino acids. The trim removed 2 bases at V and 6 bases at J, leaving 12 bases unmatched. Looked up from germline, CDR1 is ENHRY and CDR2 is SYGVKD. The CDR3 protein is CAISEADRVRSAEAFF. The CDR3 DNA sequence: TGTGCCATCAGTGAGGCAGACAGGGTTAGGTCCGCTGAAGCTTTCTTT.

The rearrangement uses TRBV7-6 and TRBJ2-7, with D possibly matching TRBD2 (6 bases). V dropped 3 bases and J dropped 0 bases, with 12 bases sitting between them. The CDR3 is 15 residues long. Germline V gene data show CDR1 as SGHVS and CDR2 as FNYEAQ. The CDR3 DNA follows: TGTGCCAGCAGCTTGGCAACGGGAGTCTCCTACGAGCAGTACTTC. Its protein is CASSLATGVSYEQYF.

J is TRBJ2-1 and V is TRBV28, with TRBD1 matching over 9 bases. The CDR3 covers 16 residues. From germline, CDR1 is MDHEN and CDR2 SYDVKM. Trimming cost V 6 bases and J 3 bases; bases outside gene matches: 9. The CDR3 loop is CASRIPPGQGYNEQFF. The DNA for the CDR3 is TGTGCCAGCAGAATCCCCCCGGGACAGGGCTACAATGAGCAGTTCTTC. Full variable domain (outside the CDR3, taken from reference TRBV28 and TRBJ2-1): DVKVTQSSRYLVKRTGEKVFLECVQDMDHENMFWYRQDPGLGLRLIYFSYDVKMKEKGDIPEGYSVSREKKERFSLILESASTNQTSMYLCASRIPPGQGYNEQFFGPGTRLTVL.

The count of this clone is one. The chain employs TRBV18 and TRBJ1-3, with 8 nucleotides matching TRBD1. The germline CDR1 and CDR2 sequences are KGHSH and LQKENI. The V and J ends lost 8 bases and 6 bases, in that order; junction bases with no gene match: 6. The CDR3 is 13 amino acids. The CDR3 reads CASTTGVENTIYF. The CDR3 DNA sequence: TGTGCCAGCACGACAGGGGTGGAAAACACCATATATTTT.

This chain links TRBV7-9 with TRBJ1-2; 7 nucleotides match TRBD1. This CDR3 contains 16 residues. Germline V lookup: CDR1 SEHNR, CDR2 FQNEAQ (reference sequence). J gave up 8 bases and V 2 bases, and 14 bases lay outside the gene matches. The CDR3 DNA follows: TGTGCCAGCAGCTTACTGGGACAGCCATCTAAGGGGGGCTACACCTTC. Its protein product is CASSLLGQPSKGGYTF.

With regard to this clone: Other DNA sequences from this sample encode an identical CDR3 as well. The chain has TRBV5-1 and TRBJ2-1, with TRBD1 as a possible D gene (6 bases). The CDR3 runs 14 residues. V was shortened by 0 bases and J by 4 bases, with 8 bases between the two germline ends. Germline V gives CDR1 SGHRS, CDR2 YFSETQ. CDR3 coding DNA: TGCGCCAGCAGCTTGGGACAGGCTTACAATGAGCAGTTCTTC. It yields the protein CASSLGQAYNEQFF.